The clone carrying this T cell receptor beta chain was seen repeatedly, ten times or more. Diagnoses were established from clinical symptoms, serum thyroxine, TRAb, thyroid ultrasound and orbital computed tomography. This specimen belongs to a study of Graves' ophthalmopathy and Graves' hyperthyroidism. V lost 5 bases and J 1 base, leaving 17 bases between the germline ends. The CDR3 is made up of 16 amino acids. Germline loops: CDR1 LNHDA, CDR2 SQIVND (reference sequence). TCR beta CDR3 amplification used RNA transcripts. A first-round RT-PCR used HTBI primers, followed by a second-round multiplex PCR. TCRdb re-analysed the multiplex PCR reads in MiXCR, keeping a single row per CDR3 protein. The table has more than 1,000,000 distinct CDR3 sequences, around a third seen once.

The receptor comes from an adult man with Graves' hyperthyroidism. The sample was peripheral blood or thyroid tissue (not recorded which). The chain couples TRBV19 to TRBJ1-1; unclear D gene. CDR3 amino acids: CASSLKVGVRNTEAFF. The DNA for the CDR3 is TGTGCCAGTAGTCTTAAAGTTGGGGTACGGAACACTGAAGCTTTCTTT.